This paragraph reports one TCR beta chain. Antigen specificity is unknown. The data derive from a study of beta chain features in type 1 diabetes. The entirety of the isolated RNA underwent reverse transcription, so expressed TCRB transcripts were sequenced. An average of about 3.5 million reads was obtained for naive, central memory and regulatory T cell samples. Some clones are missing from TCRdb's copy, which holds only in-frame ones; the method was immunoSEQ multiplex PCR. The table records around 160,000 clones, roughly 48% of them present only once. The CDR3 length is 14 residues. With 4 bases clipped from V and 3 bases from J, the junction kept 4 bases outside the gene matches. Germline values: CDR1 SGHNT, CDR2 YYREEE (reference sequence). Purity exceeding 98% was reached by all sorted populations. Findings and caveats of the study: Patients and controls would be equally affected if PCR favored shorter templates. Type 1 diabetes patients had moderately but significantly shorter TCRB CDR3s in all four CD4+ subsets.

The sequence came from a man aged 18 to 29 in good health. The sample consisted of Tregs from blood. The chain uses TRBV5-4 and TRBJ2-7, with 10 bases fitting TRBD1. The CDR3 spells CASSRDRGSYEQYF. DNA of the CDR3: TGTGCCAGCAGCCGGGACAGGGGAAGCTACGAGCAGTACTTC. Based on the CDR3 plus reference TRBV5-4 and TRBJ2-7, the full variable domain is ETGVTQSPTHLIKTRGQQVTLRCSSQSGHNTVSWYQQALGQGPQFIFQYYREEENGRGNFPPRFSGLQFPNYSSELNVNALELDDSALYLCASSRDRGSYEQYFGPGTRLTVT.